This T cell receptor (beta chain) was observed in a study of CD8 T cells in ankylosing spondylitis. Germline CDR1 and CDR2: SGHDT and YYEEEE. Trimming took 0 bases from V and 0 from J, leaving 10 bases between them. CDR3 length: 15 residues. Overall study results and limits: Certain motif variants had earlier appeared in reactive arthritis synovial fluid and blood. Among TCR beta sequences, a motif of several highly homologous variants appeared characteristic of ankylosing spondylitis blood.

This clonotype was observed a handful of times. The target antigen is unknown. For TCR beta, libraries came from quantitative 5'-RACE with molecular barcodes. TCRdb reprocessed the 5' RACE reads via MiXCR and lists one record per CDR3 protein. Of approximately 540,000 distinct CDR3 sequences detected, 12% appear once; the ten largest clones hold about 6.8%. The receptor was derived from a male donor with ankylosing spondylitis. The V call is TRBV5-6, the J call TRBJ2-7; possibly TRBD1 for D (6 bases). Sequenced material: blood, either unsorted or a sorted T cell fraction (not recorded which). CDR3 amino acids: CASSLGQAISYEQYF. The CDR3 DNA sequence: TGTGCCAGCAGCTTGGGACAGGCTATCTCCTACGAGCAGTACTTC.